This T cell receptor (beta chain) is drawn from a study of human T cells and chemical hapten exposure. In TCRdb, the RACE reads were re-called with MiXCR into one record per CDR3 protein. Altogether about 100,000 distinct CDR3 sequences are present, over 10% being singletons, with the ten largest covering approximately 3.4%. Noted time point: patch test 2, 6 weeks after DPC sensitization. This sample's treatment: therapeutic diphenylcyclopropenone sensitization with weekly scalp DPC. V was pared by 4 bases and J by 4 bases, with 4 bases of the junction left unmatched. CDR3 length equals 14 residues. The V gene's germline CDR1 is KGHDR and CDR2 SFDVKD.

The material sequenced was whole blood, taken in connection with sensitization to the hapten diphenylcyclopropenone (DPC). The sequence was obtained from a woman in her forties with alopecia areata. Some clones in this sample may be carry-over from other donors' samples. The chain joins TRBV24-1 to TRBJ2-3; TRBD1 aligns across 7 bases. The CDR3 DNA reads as TGTGCCACCAGTGAACAGGGGCCGGCAGATACGCAGTATTTT. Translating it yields CATSEQGPADTQYF.